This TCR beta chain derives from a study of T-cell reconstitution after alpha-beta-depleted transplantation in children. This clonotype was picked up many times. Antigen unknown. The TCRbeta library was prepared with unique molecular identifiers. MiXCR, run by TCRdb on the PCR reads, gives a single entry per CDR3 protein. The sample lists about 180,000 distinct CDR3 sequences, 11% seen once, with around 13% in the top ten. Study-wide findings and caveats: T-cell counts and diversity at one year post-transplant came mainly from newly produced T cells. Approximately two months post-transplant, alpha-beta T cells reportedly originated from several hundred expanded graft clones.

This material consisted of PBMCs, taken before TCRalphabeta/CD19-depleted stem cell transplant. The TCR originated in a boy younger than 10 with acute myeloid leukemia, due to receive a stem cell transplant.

The chain's CDR3 is CASSWGDREVFEKLFF. DNA for the CDR3: TGCGCCAGCAGCTGGGGAGACAGGGAGGTATTTGAAAAACTGTTTTTT. This sequence joins TRBV5-1 and TRBJ1-4, with 7 bases aligning to TRBD1. The CDR3 is 16 residues long. CDR1 is SGHRS and CDR2 is YFSETQ in the germline V gene. Trimming cost V 3 bases and J 7 bases; bases outside gene matches: 12. Full variable domain (outside the CDR3, taken from reference TRBV5-1 and TRBJ1-4): KAGVTQTPRYLIKTRGQQVTLSCSPISGHRSVSWYQQTPGQGLQFLFEYFSETQRNKGNFPGRFSGRQFSNSRSEMNVSTLELGDSALYLCASSWGDREVFEKLFFGSGTQLSVL.